The 24 T cell receptor beta chains given below trace back to one sample, sequenced in a study of neurological immune-mediated disorders (dated by TCRdb to the late 2010s). The library relied on 5' RACE. Sequencing relied on an Illumina HiSeq 2500. The raw public reads went through TCRdb reprocessing: fastp at Q25, MiXCR clone calling, in-frame beta chains kept. Rows are unified per CDR3 protein, each entry keeping the most common DNA and genes. This sample has about 36,000 distinct CDR3 sequences in its table, and 10% of those were observed once. Of the sample, approximately 6.9% falls within the top ten clones. The specimen sequenced was PBMCs. All receptors derive from a woman in her 30s with HTLV-1-associated myelopathy (HAM/TSP).

This clonotype was detected many times. This rearrangement joins TRBV5-1 to TRBJ2-1; D gene unclear. Trimming cost V 1 base and J 5 bases, with 13 bases left between them. The CDR3 totals 15 residues. CDR1 SGHRS and CDR2 YFSETQ come from the germline V gene. The DNA of the CDR3 is TGCGCCAGCAGCTTGTTATGGGGAAGGGACAATGAGCAGTTCTTC. It specifies CASSLLWGRDNEQFF.

This clonotype was seen at least ten times. The rearrangement joins TRBV9 to TRBJ2-3; 13 bases agree with TRBD2. Germline V gene lookup returns CDR1 SGDLS and CDR2 YYNGEE. V lost 7 bases to trimming and J lost 6 bases; unmatched junction nucleotides: 2. CDR3 size: 13 residues. CDR3 residues: CASGGLAGDTQYF. DNA for the CDR3: TGTGCCAGCGGGGGACTAGCGGGGGATACGCAGTATTTT.

There are many counts of this clonotype. V is TRBV20-1 and J is TRBJ2-3; D is unresolved. Germline V gene lookup returns CDR1 DFQATT and CDR2 SNEGSKA (reference sequence). Trimming shortened V by 6 bases and J by 1 base, and 11 bases separated the two germline ends. The CDR3 has 13 amino acids. In DNA form, the CDR3 reads TGCAGTGCCGGGCCCGGTGGCACAGATACGCAGTATTTT. Protein sequence: CSAGPGGTDTQYF.

This clonotype was counted many times. The chain recombines TRBV5-1 with TRBJ1-1; 7 bases fit TRBD1. The V gene end was trimmed by 3 bases and the J gene end by 5 bases; junction bases not matched to a gene: 10. The germline V gene encodes CDR1 SGHRS and CDR2 YFSETQ. This CDR3 contains 15 residues. The CDR3 DNA follows: TGCGCCAGCAGCTCTCTAAGGGGGCGAAGGACTGAAGCTTTCTTT. Its translation: CASSSLRGRRTEAFF.

This clonotype was observed a few times. The chain couples TRBV20-1 to TRBJ2-3; 10 bases fit TRBD2. This CDR3 comprises 14 residues. Trimming removed 6 bases from V and 4 bases from J; junction bases left unmatched: 7. Germline CDR1 and CDR2: DFQATT and SNEGSKA (reference sequence). The CDR3 sequence: CSATPSGGPDTQYF. DNA for the CDR3: TGCAGTGCAACACCTAGCGGGGGTCCAGATACGCAGTATTTT.

This clonotype occurred many times. The chain couples TRBV12-3 or TRBV12-4 to TRBJ1-5; D remains unclear. This CDR3 spans 12 amino acids. The V gene lost 4 bases and the J gene lost 6 bases, with 7 bases spanning the gap. The CDR3 is CASSSAGQPQHF. CDR3 nucleotides: TGTGCCAGCAGTTCAGCAGGTCAGCCCCAGCATTTT.

This clonotype was detected ten times or more. The V and J genes are TRBV20-1 and TRBJ2-2, with 8 bases fitting TRBD1. The length of the CDR3 is 16 residues. Germline CDR1 DFQATT, CDR2 SNEGSKA (reference sequence). V lost 1 base and J lost 1; bases outside the gene matches: 5. CDR3 protein: CSARGPGQENTGELFF. The CDR3 nucleotides are TGCAGTGCTAGAGGACCGGGACAGGAGAACACCGGGGAGCTGTTTTTT.

This clonotype has ten or more counts. The chain recombines TRBV12-3 or TRBV12-4 with TRBJ2-3; D remains ambiguous. Trimming shortened V by 5 bases and J by 8 bases, and 8 bases separated the two germline ends. The CDR3 consists of 11 residues. The CDR3: CASSLARTQYF. The CDR3 DNA follows: TGTGCCAGCAGTCTCGCGCGTACGCAGTATTTT.

The count of this clonotype is one. The V and J genes are TRBV29-1 and TRBJ2-7; 11 positions agree with TRBD1. Losses at the gene ends were 7 bases for V and 6 bases for J; bases not matched to a gene: 5. Germline lookup yields CDR1 SQVTM and CDR2 ANQGSEA. The CDR3 loop spans 12 amino acids. The CDR3 loop is CSAGTGGTEQYF. The CDR3 nucleotides are TGCAGCGCCGGGACAGGGGGAACCGAGCAGTACTTC.

This clonotype was observed many times. CDR3 nucleotide sequence: TGTGCCAGCAGCTTAAACGCGGGCACTGAAGCTTTCTTT. Translation gives CASSLNAGTEAFF. This sequence joins TRBV7-2 and TRBJ1-1, with D unclear. The V end lost 2 bases, the J end lost 4 bases, and 8 bases lay between the germline ends. This CDR3 is 13 amino acids long. Germline-derived CDR1 and CDR2 are SGHTA and FQGNSA.

In this sample, this clonotype turned up many times. The chain is built from TRBV20-1 and TRBJ1-4, with TRBD1 matching 9 bases. CDR1 is DFQATT, CDR2 SNEGSKA, per germline (reference sequence). This CDR3 comprises 17 residues. Losses at the gene ends were 0 bases for V and 1 base for J; bases not matched to a gene: 6. CDR3 nucleotide sequence: TGCAGTGCTAGAGATCGCGACAGGGGGGAAACTAATGAAAAACTGTTTTTT. Protein: CSARDRDRGETNEKLFF.

This clonotype was detected ten times or more. The chain recombines TRBV29-1 with TRBJ2-7, with TRBD2 matching over 7 bases. The trim removed 6 bases at V and 10 bases at J, leaving 15 bases unmatched. This CDR3 region has 13 residues. Germline lookup yields CDR1 SQVTM and CDR2 ANQGSEA. The CDR3 coding sequence is TGCAGCGTAGGGAGGGGCCCGCCAGGAGAACAGTACTTC. Its translation is CSVGRGPPGEQYF.

This clonotype occurred once. One end of the junction varies from germline; a read error may be responsible. V usage is TRBV5-6 and J usage is TRBJ1-5; 10 bases align to TRBD1. The germline CDR1 and CDR2 sequences are SGHDT and YYEEEE. The CDR3 consists of 17 residues. Here the CDR3 DNA reads TGTGCCAGCAGCTTGACCCCGACAGGGGGCGAGAATCATCCCCAGCATTTT. As protein: CASSLTPTGGENHPQHF.

The table lists this clonotype with many counts. The J gene is TRBJ1-6, the V gene TRBV20-1; TRBD1 matches 7 bases. The V and J ends lost 4 bases and 7 bases, in that order; junction bases with no gene match: 10. The CDR3 is 15 amino acids. Germline V gene sequence: CDR1 DFQATT, CDR2 SNEGSKA (reference sequence). The CDR3 sequence is CSAKTYGTANSPLHF. The CDR3 bases are TGCAGTGCTAAGACCTACGGGACAGCAAATTCACCCCTCCACTTT.

V and J are TRBV4-1 and TRBJ2-1; 7 nucleotides agree with TRBD1. V gave up 4 bases and J gave up 1 base; unmatched junction bases: 10. The CDR3 runs to 17 residues. Germline CDR1 and CDR2: MGHRA and YSYEKL. CDR3 nucleotides: TGCGCCAGCAGCCCCCCCCCCAGACAGGGTTCCTACAATGAGCAGTTCTTC. It codes for CASSPPPRQGSYNEQFF.

This clonotype rates as medium-sized. This chain links TRBV15 with TRBJ1-1; D gene ambiguous. The length of the CDR3 is 12 residues. Trimming stripped 8 bases from V and 5 bases from J, with 12 bases between. CDR1 LNHNV and CDR2 YYDKDF come from the germline V gene (reference sequence). This CDR3 reads CATGEPSTEAFF. Here the CDR3 DNA reads TGTGCCACCGGGGAACCCTCAACTGAAGCTTTCTTT.

This clonotype came up many times. DNA for the CDR3: TGCAGCGTTGACCAGGGATACGAGCAGTACTTC. Translation gives CSVDQGYEQYF. J is TRBJ2-7 and V is TRBV29-1, with a possible D match to TRBD1 (5 bases). The CDR3 is made up of 11 amino acids. Germline assignment: CDR1 SQVTM and CDR2 ANQGSEA. V lost 3 bases, J lost 4 bases, and 7 bases lay in between.

This clonotype was seen ten or more times. The gene calls are TRBV6-1 and TRBJ1-5; D remains unclear. The CDR3 has 13 residues. Trimming cost V 6 bases and J 11 bases, with 17 bases left between them. The germline V gene has CDR1 MNHNS and CDR2 SASEGT. The CDR3 is CASSQGIVESQHF. CDR3 DNA: TGTGCCAGCAGCCAAGGTATTGTAGAATCCCAGCATTTT.

Many counts were recorded for this clonotype. This rearrangement joins TRBV5-6 to TRBJ1-2; D gene uncertain. The CDR3 length is 13 residues. V lost 0 bases, J lost 7 bases, and 10 bases lay in between. Germline CDR1 is SGHDT and CDR2 is YYEEEE. CDR3 residues: CASSLGRAGGYTF. CDR3 coding DNA: TGTGCCAGCAGCTTGGGTCGGGCCGGTGGCTACACCTTC.

This clonotype was counted ten times or more. The V gene is TRBV20-1, the J gene TRBJ1-1, with a tentative D call TRBD1 (6 bases). Trimming stripped 4 bases from V and 1 base from J, with 13 bases between. The CDR3 spans 14 residues. CDR1 and CDR2 (germline): DFQATT, SNEGSKA (reference sequence). The CDR3 protein is CSANEQGANTEAFF. DNA of the CDR3: TGCAGTGCTAACGAACAGGGTGCGAACACTGAAGCTTTCTTT.

There are many counts of this clonotype. The rearrangement links TRBV5-1 to TRBJ2-1, with a possible D match to TRBD2 (6 bases). Germline V gene sequence: CDR1 SGHRS, CDR2 YFSETQ. V lost 0 bases, J lost 4 bases, and 11 bases lay in between. This CDR3 spans 15 amino acids. CDR3 region: CASSLALAWYNEQFF. In DNA, the CDR3 is TGCGCCAGCAGCTTGGCTCTAGCGTGGTACAATGAGCAGTTCTTC. The full variable domain, rest sourced from reference TRBV5-1 and TRBJ2-1, is KAGVTQTPRYLIKTRGQQVTLSCSPISGHRSVSWYQQTPGQGLQFLFEYFSETQRNKGNFPGRFSGRQFSNSRSEMNVSTLELGDSALYLCASSLALAWYNEQFFGPGTRLTVL.

This clonotype has a count of ten or more. This sequence joins TRBV5-6 and TRBJ1-4, with 8 bases fitting TRBD1. J gave up 4 bases and V 4 bases, and 12 bases lay outside the gene matches. The CDR3 has 17 residues. Germline values: CDR1 SGHDT, CDR2 YYEEEE. CDR3 sequence (DNA): TGTGCCAGCAGCAGGACAGGGCCCCGGGACTTTAATGAAAAACTGTTTTTT. This sequence encodes CASSRTGPRDFNEKLFF.

This clonotype was counted ten times or more. This chain uses TRBV7-2 with TRBJ2-3, with 11 bases aligning to TRBD2. Germline V lookup: CDR1 SGHTA, CDR2 FQGNSA. The CDR3 spans 14 residues. After removal of 5 bases from V and 5 bases from J, the junction contained 3 bases not matched to a gene. CDR3 nucleotide sequence: TGTGCCAGCAGCAGACTAGCGGGGATAGATACGCAGTATTTT. This codes for CASSRLAGIDTQYF.

This clonotype was observed at least ten times. The V and J genes are TRBV7-2 and TRBJ2-7; D is uncertain. Germline lookup yields CDR1 SGHTA and CDR2 FQGNSA. Trimming left V 5 bases short and J 3 bases short, with 17 bases between. The CDR3 consists of 15 residues. CDR3 loop: CASSPAPAQIYEQYF. DNA of the CDR3: TGTGCCAGCAGCCCCGCGCCGGCACAGATCTACGAGCAGTACTTC. The whole variable domain, filled in from reference TRBV7-2 and TRBJ2-7, reads GAGVSQSPSNKVTEKGKDVELRCDPISGHTALYWYRQSLGQGLEFLIYFQGNSAPDKSGLPSDRFSAERTGGSVSTLTIQRTQQEDSAVYLCASSPAPAQIYEQYFGPGTRLTVT.